This TCR beta chain is drawn from a study of CD8+CD57+ T cells in acquired aplastic anemia. Study at large: DNA recovered from sorted CD4+ and CD8+ cells had a mean of approximately 3.2 ug. Regarding the study as a whole: Patients and controls shared under 35 CD8+ CDR3 sequences, highly expressed in patients. Statistical testing detected no significant gap in CD8+ Simpson's diversity between patients and controls.

This CDR3 contains 13 residues. Per germline, CDR1 MNHEY and CDR2 SVGAGI. V shed 0 bases and J shed 7 bases, with 10 bases lying between them. Genomic DNA was employed as the template in profiling TCR beta VDJ and CDR3. Via MiXCR, TCRdb re-called the reads, giving one row per CDR3 protein. In the table there are just over 200,000 distinct CDR3 sequences, roughly 60% of which are singletons. Patients chosen for sequencing had shown CD8+CD57+ cell expansion by flow cytometry. Concerning this clonotype itself: The target antigen is unknown.

Sequencing was carried out using sorted CD4+, CD8+, or CD8+CD57+ T cells (not recorded which) from PBMCs. The source of this sequence is a human donor with aplastic anemia. This rearrangement joins TRBV6-5 to TRBJ2-7, with D unresolved. CDR3 DNA sequence: TGTGCCAGCAGTTACTCCCCATCATGGGAGCAGTACTTC. The encoded protein is CASSYSPSWEQYF.